The text below deals with one T cell receptor (beta chain). Clones were sequenced by immunoSEQ multiplex PCR, and TCRdb holds only the in-frame ones, with some missing. The profile covers 27,000 or so clones, with around 90% appearing a single time and less than 20% taken by the ten largest. The sample is drawn from a study of blood T cell repertoires in COVID-19. At the level of the study: T cells, B-cell-depleted T cells, or PBMCs supplied cDNA or gDNA.

The CDR3 runs 13 residues. V was pared by 0 bases and J by 4 bases, with 7 bases between. The germline V gene encodes CDR1 GTSNPN and CDR2 SVGIG (reference sequence). The sample comprised peripheral blood. The TCR comes from a human donor with active COVID-19. The donor label of this sample is uncertain. J is TRBJ1-5 and V is TRBV30; TRBD1 is a possible D gene (5 bases). In DNA form, the CDR3 reads TGTGCCTGGAGTGTTGGGGCAAATCAGCCCCAGCATTTT. Its translation is CAWSVGANQPQHF.